The source of this T cell receptor (beta chain) is a study of T cell responses to AZD1222 COVID-19 vaccine. Whole-study results and caveats: Spike-specific TCR breadth and depth grew following two AZD1222 doses. Donor demographics were predominantly white British with a female majority; clonal diversity may be underestimated. Along spike, vaccine-associated CD4 TCRs were found throughout, with dominance at 160-218 and 743-854.

Concerning this clone itself: Its cognate antigen is unknown.

The V gene's germline CDR1 is SGHVS and CDR2 FQNEAQ. V dropped 2 bases and J dropped 7; count of bases not matched to a gene: 9. The CDR3 length is 15 residues. This table comes from immunoSEQ multiplex PCR, and its TCRdb copy is limited to in-frame clones, with some not included. The data contain more than 95,000 clones, about nine tenths of them singletons. The specimen comprised peripheral blood, sampled on day 0 of AZD1222 vaccination. The TCR comes from an adult in good health. V and J are TRBV7-8 and TRBJ2-7, with 9 bases lining up with TRBD2. CDR3 bases: TGTGCCAGCAGCTTAACTAGCGGGTTGGTCTCGGAGCAGTACTTC. Amino acid sequence: CASSLTSGLVSEQYF.